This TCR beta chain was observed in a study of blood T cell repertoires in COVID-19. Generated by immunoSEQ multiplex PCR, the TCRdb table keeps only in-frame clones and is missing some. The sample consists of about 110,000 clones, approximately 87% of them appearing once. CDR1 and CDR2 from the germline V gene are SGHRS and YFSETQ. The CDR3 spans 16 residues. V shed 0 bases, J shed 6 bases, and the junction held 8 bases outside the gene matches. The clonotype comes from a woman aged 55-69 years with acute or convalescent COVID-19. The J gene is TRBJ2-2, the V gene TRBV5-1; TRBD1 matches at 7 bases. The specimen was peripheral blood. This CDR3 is CASSLDPGQSPGELFF. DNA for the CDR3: TGCGCCAGCAGCTTGGATCCGGGACAGTCTCCCGGGGAGCTGTTTTTT.